The 22 T cell receptor beta chains given below trace back to one sample, sequenced in a study of CD8+ T cells in alopecia areata. Treatment denoted: oral pan-JAK inhibitor, 5-10 mg twice daily. TCR sequencing used cDNA made by reverse transcription of extracted RNA. TCRdb keeps only in-frame clones here, not all; method: immunoSEQ multiplex PCR. The sample holds about 210,000 clones; roughly three fifths are singletons and the top ten take around 1.3%. The source material was CD4+ T cells sorted from blood, sampled around week 42, from a patient treated with tofacitinib. The receptors shown here come from a human donor with alopecia areata.

The sample holds a few counts of this clone. The chain links TRBV15 to TRBJ2-1; TRBD2 matches at 9 bases. Losses at the gene ends were 0 bases for V and 7 bases for J; bases not matched to a gene: 7. The CDR3 extends over 16 amino acids. CDR1 LNHNV and CDR2 YYDKDF come from the germline V gene (reference sequence). In DNA form, the CDR3 reads TGTGCCACCAGCAGAGAGAAGGCGGGGGGGCTTAATGAGCAGTTCTTC. It codes for CATSREKAGGLNEQFF.

This chain connects TRBV29-1 to TRBJ1-1; possibly TRBD1 for D (6 bases). The germline V gene has CDR1 SQVTM and CDR2 ANQGSEA. V lost 0 bases to trimming and J lost 1 base, with 12 bases between them. CDR3 length: 15 residues. The CDR3 region is CSVEDRPGANTEAFF. CDR3 sequence (DNA): TGCAGCGTTGAAGATCGTCCAGGGGCGAACACTGAAGCTTTCTTT.

This clone came up a few times. This chain joins TRBV7-6 and TRBJ2-7; D gene uncertain. The CDR3 totals 14 residues. V was shortened by 1 base and J by 1 base, with 8 bases between the two germline ends. CDR1 is SGHVS and CDR2 is FNYEAQ in the germline V gene. The CDR3 coding sequence is TGTGCCAGCAGCTTAGACCTGAAATCCTACGAGCAGTACTTC. This encodes CASSLDLKSYEQYF.

The genes are TRBV2 and TRBJ1-4; D might be TRBD1 (5 bases). Germline-derived CDR1 and CDR2 are SNHLY and FYNNEI. V dropped 6 bases and J dropped 3 bases, with 14 bases sitting between them. The CDR3 is 15 residues long. The CDR3 spells CASRDRLGANEKLFF. CDR3 nucleotide sequence: TGTGCCAGCAGAGACAGACTTGGGGCTAATGAAAAACTGTTTTTT.

This chain links TRBV7-9 with TRBJ1-1; D gene ambiguous. V lost 1 base to trimming and J lost 1 base, with 13 bases between them. Germline V gene data show CDR1 as SEHNR and CDR2 as FQNEAQ (reference sequence). The CDR3 sequence is 16 residues long. The CDR3 spells CASSLDREFTNTEAFF. As DNA, the CDR3 is TGTGCCAGCAGCTTAGACCGGGAGTTTACGAACACTGAAGCTTTCTTT.

This clone has a handful of counts. The chain has TRBV29-1 and TRBJ2-7; no clear D gene. V lost 6 bases and J lost 4, with 4 bases in between. In germline, CDR1 is SQVTM, CDR2 ANQGSEA. The CDR3 covers 9 residues. The CDR3 spells CSVQYEQYF. Here the CDR3 DNA reads TGCAGCGTCCAGTACGAGCAGTACTTC.

J is TRBJ2-7 and V is TRBV10-3; TRBD2 matches 13 bases. The CDR3 runs to 13 residues. Looked up from germline, CDR1 is ENHRY and CDR2 is SYGVKD. Trimming at V came to 4 bases and at J to 6 bases, leaving 0 bases not matched to a gene. In DNA form, the CDR3 reads TGTGCCATCAGTGGGACTAGCGGGGGCGAGCAGTACTTC. The encoded protein is CAISGTSGGEQYF.

This clone was counted only a few times. V is TRBV29-1 and J is TRBJ2-1, with 9 bases matching TRBD2. Trimming cost V 7 bases and J 0 bases; bases outside gene matches: 7. The CDR3 sequence is 15 residues long. Germline V lookup: CDR1 SQVTM, CDR2 ANQGSEA. The CDR3 region is CSAMGLAGSYNEQFF. The CDR3 bases are TGCAGCGCGATGGGACTAGCAGGCTCCTACAATGAGCAGTTCTTC.

The J gene is TRBJ1-3, the V gene TRBV18, with no clear D. Germline CDR1 and CDR2: KGHSH and LQKENI. The CDR3 length is 16 residues. V lost 0 bases and J 0 bases, leaving 9 bases between the germline ends. CDR3 in DNA: TGTGCCAGCTCACCACCGTACGGCCACTCTGGAAACACCATATATTTT. Translation gives CASSPPYGHSGNTIYF. Full variable domain (remainder filled in from reference TRBV18 and TRBJ1-3): NAGVMQNPRHLVRRRGQEARLRCSPMKGHSHVYWYRQLPEEGLKFMVYLQKENIIDESGMPKERFSAEFPKEGPSILRIQQVVRGDSAAYFCASSPPYGHSGNTIYFGEGSWLTVV.

Points on this clone: The junction shows a germline mismatch at one end, possibly a read error. The V and J genes are TRBV5-4 and TRBJ1-1; weak D call: TRBD1 (5 bases). Germline V gene data show CDR1 as SGHNT and CDR2 as YYREEE (reference sequence). The CDR3 contains 15 residues. As DNA, the CDR3 is TGTGCCAGCAGCTTGGTTCGAGGGACTGGAACTGAAGCCTTCTTT. This gives the protein CASSLVRGTGTEAFF.

The chain joins TRBV2 to TRBJ1-5; 10 bases agree with TRBD1. The CDR3 is 14 residues long. Germline loops: CDR1 SNHLY, CDR2 FYNNEI. V lost 3 bases and J lost 6; bases outside the gene matches: 2. The CDR3 region has the DNA TGTGCCAGCAGTGAGAGGACAGGGGGTCAGCCCCAGCATTTT. This encodes CASSERTGGQPQHF.

V is TRBV7-2 and J is TRBJ1-2; 7 bases are a match to TRBD1. This CDR3 has 16 residues. The V gene end was trimmed by 1 base and the J gene end by 0 bases; junction bases not matched to a gene: 5. Germline V gene lookup returns CDR1 SGHTA and CDR2 FQGNSA. DNA for the CDR3: TGTGCCAGCAGCTTAGGGGGGACAGCCTCTAACTATGGCTACACCTTC. Translated: CASSLGGTASNYGYTF.

The rearrangement links TRBV30 to TRBJ1-2, with D hard to call. This CDR3 is built from 13 residues. V lost 2 bases, J lost 3 bases, and 10 bases lay in between. Germline V lookup: CDR1 GTSNPN, CDR2 SVGIG (reference sequence). CDR3 loop: CAWSHRADYGYTF. CDR3 DNA: TGTGCCTGGAGTCACCGGGCAGACTATGGCTACACCTTC.

Concerning this clone itself: Other DNA sequences in the same sample also yield this CDR3. This chain joins TRBV29-1 and TRBJ2-3, with 7 bases identical to TRBD1. CDR3 length: 13 amino acids. Germline V CDR1 and CDR2: SQVTM, ANQGSEA. The trim removed 4 bases at V and 6 bases at J, leaving 7 bases unmatched. This CDR3 is CSVARGPADTQYF. In DNA, the CDR3 is TGCAGCGTTGCGAGGGGGCCGGCGGATACGCAGTATTTT.

The J gene is TRBJ1-2, the V gene TRBV29-1, with D unclear. The V and J ends lost 2 bases and 8 bases respectively, with 18 bases between them. CDR1 SQVTM and CDR2 ANQGSEA come from the germline V gene. The CDR3 is 14 amino acids. CDR3 protein: CSVEKEGPYWGYTF. CDR3 in DNA: TGCAGCGTTGAAAAGGAAGGACCGTATTGGGGCTACACCTTC.

The chain has TRBV6-1 and TRBJ2-7; no clear D gene. V lost 7 bases, J lost 2 bases, and 15 bases lay in between. Germline V CDR1 and CDR2: MNHNS, SASEGT. The CDR3 has 14 amino acids. In DNA form, the CDR3 reads TGTGCCAGCAACCTCGGTGGGATGACCTACGAGCAGTACTTC. As protein: CASNLGGMTYEQYF.

This rearrangement joins TRBV5-6 to TRBJ1-1; D is perhaps TRBD1 (6 bases). The germline V and J ends were trimmed by 1 base and 11 bases, with 21 bases remaining between them. The V gene's germline CDR1 is SGHDT and CDR2 YYEEEE. There are 15 residues in the CDR3. In DNA, the CDR3 is TGTGCCAGCAGCTTGAAACCGACAGGCCCAACCTACGCTTTCTTT. The encoded protein is CASSLKPTGPTYAFF.

This chain uses TRBV4-3 with TRBJ2-7; 12 positions match TRBD2. There are 16 residues in the CDR3. Germline V gene lookup returns CDR1 LGHNA and CDR2 YSLEER. Trimming removed 3 bases from V and 2 bases from J; junction bases left unmatched: 5. CDR3 sequence: CASSQRTSGDPYEQYF. The CDR3 nucleotides read TGCGCCAGCAGCCAGCGGACTAGCGGGGATCCCTACGAGCAGTACTTC.

In DNA form, the CDR3 reads TGCAGTGGACAGGGTTCTAACTATGGCTACACCTTC. Protein: CSGQGSNYGYTF. This chain links TRBV29-1 with TRBJ1-2; 8 bases agree with TRBD1. CDR3 size: 12 residues. Per the germline V gene, CDR1 is SQVTM and CDR2 is ANQGSEA.

This clone has at least ten counts. The chain recombines TRBV2 with TRBJ2-7; D not certain. Germline CDR1 and CDR2: SNHLY and FYNNEI. This CDR3 comprises 12 residues. The V gene lost 7 bases and the J gene lost 2 bases, with 9 bases spanning the gap. CDR3 residues: CASNHGPYEQYF. In DNA form, the CDR3 reads TGTGCCAGCAATCACGGACCCTACGAGCAGTACTTC.

In regard to this clone: The same CDR3 is also encoded by other DNA sequences in this sample. As DNA, the CDR3 is TGCAGCGTGGAGGGGGCTGGGGCCAACGTCCTGACTTTC. Its protein is CSVEGAGANVLTF. The rearrangement joins TRBV29-1 to TRBJ2-6; either TRBD1 or TRBD2 may fit D (6 bases each). V was pared by 6 bases and J by 2 bases, with 8 bases between. Germline CDR1 reads SQVTM; CDR2 reads ANQGSEA. The CDR3 consists of 13 residues.

V and J are TRBV2 and TRBJ1-5, with a tentative D call TRBD1 (5 bases). Germline CDR1 is SNHLY and CDR2 is FYNNEI. This CDR3 contains 16 residues. Trimming stripped 0 bases from V and 7 bases from J, with 16 bases between. In DNA, the CDR3 is TGTGCCAGCAGTGAAGCGGGATCGCAGGGAGGACAGCCCCAGCATTTT. This gives the protein CASSEAGSQGGQPQHF.